This passage covers 22 T cell receptor beta chains from one sample sequenced in a study of cytomegalovirus exposure and HLA in healthy donors. Use of 60 Vbeta and 13 Jbeta primers characterized the PCR. The assay was immunoSEQ multiplex PCR, and TCRdb's table has in-frame clones only and misses some. The profile shows some 130,000 clones, around 72% of them singletons. Sample: PBMCs. Receptor source: a human donor in good health.

This clone was picked up one time. This chain joins TRBV27 and TRBJ2-1; TRBD2 aligns across 12 bases. V shed 5 bases and J 6 bases; nucleotides not matched to a gene: 8. The CDR3 is 16 residues long. Germline CDR1 reads MNHEY; CDR2 reads SMNVEV (reference sequence). CDR3 DNA: TGTGCCAGCAGTCGGCTAGCGGGAGGGCCGGGCAATGAGCAGTTCTTC. It yields the protein CASSRLAGGPGNEQFF.

The chain recombines TRBV5-1 with TRBJ1-2; unclear D gene. Germline lookup yields CDR1 SGHRS and CDR2 YFSETQ. Trimming pared 0 bases from V and 0 bases from J, leaving 9 bases between. The CDR3 consists of 15 residues. The CDR3: CASSLARASNYGYTF. The DNA of the CDR3 is TGCGCCAGCAGCTTGGCCAGAGCGTCTAACTATGGCTACACCTTC.

This chain connects TRBV7-2 to TRBJ2-1, with 9 bases that match TRBD1. V gave up 5 bases and J gave up 7 bases; unmatched junction bases: 6. This CDR3 comprises 14 residues. Germline lookup yields CDR1 SGHTA and CDR2 FQGNSA. CDR3 nucleotide sequence: TGTGCCAGCAGCACGTACAGGGGGCGGAATGAGCAGTTCTTC. Its protein product is CASSTYRGRNEQFF.

The genes are TRBV5-4 and TRBJ2-3; TRBD2 might be the D (5 bases). The CDR3 length is 15 residues. Germline V lookup: CDR1 SGHNT, CDR2 YYREEE (reference sequence). Trimming took 2 bases from V and 0 from J, leaving 10 bases between them. DNA for the CDR3: TGTGCCAGCAGCTTAGGAGGAGCTAGCACAGATACGCAGTATTTT. It translates to CASSLGGASTDTQYF.

The rearrangement links TRBV11-3 to TRBJ2-3; TRBD1 might be the D (6 bases). V shed 2 bases and J shed 6 bases, with 9 bases lying between them. The CDR3 length is 13 residues. The germline gives CDR1 SGHNT, CDR2 YENEEA. Here the CDR3 DNA reads TGTGCCAGCAGCTTAACAGGGTTGGATACGCAGTATTTT. Translating it yields CASSLTGLDTQYF. The full variable domain, with the rest looked up from reference TRBV11-3 and TRBJ2-3, is EAGVVQSPRYKIIEKKQPVAFWCNPISGHNTLYWYLQNLGQGPELLIRYENEEAVDDSQLPKDRFSAERLKGVDSTLKIQPAELGDSAVYLCASSLTGLDTQYFGPGTRLTVL.

This clone appeared a few times. The V gene is TRBV2, the J gene TRBJ1-2, with 8 nucleotides matching TRBD1. V trimming: 4 bases; J trimming: 6 bases; junction bases outside the gene matches: 7. The CDR3 runs 14 residues. The germline V gene has CDR1 SNHLY and CDR2 FYNNEI. The CDR3 is CASSVEQGVDGYTF. The CDR3, as DNA: TGTGCCAGCAGTGTGGAACAGGGGGTAGATGGCTACACCTTC.

CDR3 sequence reads: CASSHHGREGYSNQPQHF. DNA of the CDR3: TGCGCCAGCAGTCACCACGGGAGGGAGGGTTATAGCAATCAGCCCCAGCATTTT. The chain couples TRBV23-1 to TRBJ1-5, with D uncertain. TRBV23-1 is treated as an ORF (open reading frame) with a function not yet certain. The V and J ends lost 3 bases and 0 bases respectively, with 18 bases between them. CDR3 length equals 18 residues.

The V call is TRBV7-8, the J call TRBJ1-1; no clear D gene. This CDR3 contains 15 residues. Germline CDR1 reads SGHVS; CDR2 reads FQNEAQ. Trimming took 8 bases from V and 4 from J, leaving 20 bases between them. The CDR3, as DNA: TGTGCCAGCTCACGAAGGTCGGGTATCCCCACTGAAGCTTTCTTT. It specifies CASSRRSGIPTEAFF.

This clone was counted once. The chain is built from TRBV21-1 and TRBJ1-4; the D call of TRBD1 is as the table states it, not checked on the DNA. TRBV21-1 is a pseudogene segment. The CDR3 length is 16 residues. DNA for the CDR3: TGTGCCAGGGTGGATTCTGGACAGGGCGCTAATGAAAAACTGTTTTTT. Protein product: CARVDSGQGANEKLFF.

This clone has a handful of counts. The chain uses TRBV19 and TRBJ1-6; no clear D. The CDR3 is made up of 14 amino acids. V was clipped by 7 bases and J by 7 bases, with 14 bases between them. The germline CDR1 and CDR2 sequences are LNHDA and SQIVND (reference sequence). This chain's CDR3 is CASKETRGNSPLHF. CDR3 sequence (DNA): TGTGCCAGTAAGGAGACTCGAGGGAATTCACCCCTCCACTTT.

This chain links TRBV4-3 with TRBJ1-2, with D possibly TRBD1 on 5 matching bases. V dropped 0 bases and J dropped 6 bases, with 11 bases sitting between them. This CDR3 spans 14 amino acids. The V gene's germline CDR1 is LGHNA and CDR2 YSLEER. CDR3 coding DNA: TGCGCCAGCAGCCAAGATTTGGCGGGGGATGGCTACACCTTC. It yields the protein CASSQDLAGDGYTF.

The chain links TRBV19 to TRBJ1-2; 9 positions agree with TRBD1. The CDR3 runs 16 residues. V lost 8 bases, J lost 3 bases, and 13 bases stayed unmatched. In germline, CDR1 is LNHDA, CDR2 SQIVND (reference sequence). Here the CDR3 DNA reads TGTGCCAGTGAGGGGGGACAGGGCCTCTTTGACTATGGCTACACCTTC. It yields the protein CASEGGQGLFDYGYTF. The full variable domain, completed using reference TRBV19 and TRBJ1-2, is DGGITQSPKYLFRKEGQNVTLSCEQNLNHDAMYWYRQDPGQGLRLIYYSQIVNDFQKGDIAEGYSVSREKKESFPLTVTSAQKNPTAFYLCASEGGQGLFDYGYTFGSGTRLTVV.

The V call is TRBV2, the J call TRBJ1-1, with D hard to call. The length of the CDR3 is 15 residues. V shed 0 bases and J shed 1 base, with 9 bases lying between them. CDR1 is SNHLY, CDR2 FYNNEI, per germline. CDR3 residues: CASSEAEEGNTEAFF. In DNA, the CDR3 is TGTGCCAGCAGTGAAGCTGAGGAGGGGAACACTGAAGCTTTCTTT.

This clone came up once. The V call is TRBV19, the J call TRBJ1-2; perhaps TRBD1 as D (5 bases). The germline CDR1 and CDR2 sequences are LNHDA and SQIVND (reference sequence). CDR3 length: 13 residues. Trimming removed 6 bases from V and 3 bases from J, with 11 bases in between. DNA for the CDR3: TGTGCCAGTAGAGGGGAATGGGACTATGGCTACACCTTC. Its translation is CASRGEWDYGYTF.

The chain carries TRBV19 and TRBJ2-7; D perhaps matches TRBD2 (5 bases). Looked up from germline, CDR1 is LNHDA and CDR2 is SQIVND (reference sequence). Trimming took off 6 bases at V and 5 bases at J, with 11 bases between the two ends. The CDR3 is made up of 12 amino acids. CDR3 sequence: CASREVRHEQYF. CDR3 nucleotide sequence: TGTGCCAGTAGGGAGGTTCGGCACGAGCAGTACTTC.

This chain uses TRBV19 with TRBJ2-7, with TRBD1 matching 7 bases. CDR1 and CDR2 (germline): LNHDA, SQIVND (reference sequence). The J segment lost 0 bases and the V segment lost 6 bases, leaving 2 bases of the junction unmatched. The CDR3 has 13 amino acids. The chain's CDR3 is CASSPGGSYEQYF. As DNA, the CDR3 is TGTGCCAGTAGCCCAGGGGGCTCCTACGAGCAGTACTTC. Looking up the rest from reference TRBV19 and TRBJ2-7 gives the full variable domain: DGGITQSPKYLFRKEGQNVTLSCEQNLNHDAMYWYRQDPGQGLRLIYYSQIVNDFQKGDIAEGYSVSREKKESFPLTVTSAQKNPTAFYLCASSPGGSYEQYFGPGTRLTVT.

The chain uses TRBV19 and TRBJ2-7; 11 bases align to TRBD2. The CDR3 length is 15 residues. V was pared by 6 bases and J by 0 bases, with 4 bases of the junction left unmatched. The germline V gene encodes CDR1 LNHDA and CDR2 SQIVND (reference sequence). Here the CDR3 reads CASSRLAGSSYEQYF. The CDR3 DNA reads as TGTGCCAGTAGCCGACTAGCGGGGAGCTCCTACGAGCAGTACTTC.

This clone appeared once. The same CDR3 can be traced to other DNA sequences in this sample. The chain uses TRBV30 and TRBJ2-2; possibly TRBD2 for D (6 bases). The CDR3 extends over 14 amino acids. Germline lookup yields CDR1 GTSNPN and CDR2 SVGIG (reference sequence). Trimming left V 5 bases short and J 8 bases short, with 18 bases between. The CDR3 DNA reads TGTGCCTGGGATTTGTTGGGGGGAGTAGGGGAGCTGTTTTTT. It encodes CAWDLLGGVGELFF. The entire variable domain, with the rest obtained from reference TRBV30 and TRBJ2-2, is as follows: SQTIHQWPATLVQPVGSPLSLECTVEGTSNPNLYWYRQAAGRGLQLLFYSVGIGQISSEVPQNLSASRPQDRQFILSSKKLLLSDSGFYLCAWDLLGGVGELFFGEGSRLTVL.

This chain connects TRBV4-1 to TRBJ2-7, with 10 positions matching TRBD2. The CDR3 consists of 15 residues. V dropped 1 base and J dropped 4; count of bases not matched to a gene: 4. Per the germline V gene, CDR1 is MGHRA and CDR2 is YSYEKL. CDR3 region: CASSQVKREGYEQYF. CDR3 DNA: TGCGCCAGCAGCCAAGTTAAGCGGGAGGGTTACGAGCAGTACTTC.

The genes are TRBV28 and TRBJ2-1, with 9 bases matching TRBD2. With V trimmed by 4 bases and J by 15 bases, 7 bases remained unmatched. This CDR3 is built from 12 residues. The germline CDR1 and CDR2 sequences are MDHEN and SYDVKM. In DNA, the CDR3 is TGTGCCAGCAGTTCGCCGGGACTAGCATGGTTCTTC. Protein product: CASSSPGLAWFF.

V and J are TRBV7-3 and TRBJ2-5, with D possibly being TRBD1 (5 bases). This CDR3 region has 13 residues. Per germline, CDR1 SGHTA and CDR2 FQGTGA. Trimming shortened V by 2 bases and J by 9 bases, and 13 bases separated the two germline ends. This CDR3 is CASSLGAGRPQYF. The CDR3 nucleotides read TGTGCCAGCAGCTTAGGGGCAGGGCGGCCCCAGTACTTC.

The V call is TRBV4-2, the J call TRBJ2-7; 8 bases map to TRBD2. Germline V gene data show CDR1 as LGHNA and CDR2 as YNFKEQ. With 4 bases clipped from V and 5 bases from J, the junction kept 13 bases outside the gene matches. The length of the CDR3 is 16 residues. The CDR3 spells CASSRGGGGPSDEQYF. The CDR3 region has the DNA TGTGCCAGCAGCCGTGGGGGCGGGGGGCCCTCAGACGAGCAGTACTTC.